These T cell receptor beta chains were read from a single sample in a study of blood T cell repertoires in COVID-19. Using immunoSEQ multiplex PCR, the repertoire was profiled, and TCRdb retains in-frame clones only, with some absent. The sample yields over 250,000 clones, approximately 89% seen once. Sequencing was performed on peripheral blood. The receptors were sampled from a woman aged 25-40 years with COVID-19, enrolled during active disease. Each CDR3 is given with its conserved first and last residue. Clone size, where shown, is once, few, many, or a class for clones that have expanded.

V gene: TRBV27; clone size: .; CDR3 length: 16; J gene: TRBJ2-7; CDR3 protein: CASSLILAGGAYEQYF
V gene: TRBV19; clone size: .; CDR3 length: 15; J gene: TRBJ1-2; CDR3 protein: CASSINGQILYGYTF
V gene: TRBV6-1; clone size: .; CDR3 length: 14; J gene: TRBJ1-1; CDR3 protein: CASSEQGAGTEAFF
V gene: TRBV10-1; clone size: .; CDR3 length: 19; J gene: TRBJ1-1; CDR3 protein: CASSESNSWVARADTEAFF
V gene: TRBV10-3; clone size: once; CDR3 length: 14; J gene: TRBJ2-2; CDR3 protein: CAISGPTGDGELFF
V gene: TRBV10-2; clone size: .; CDR3 length: 15; J gene: TRBJ1-5; CDR3 protein: CASTIGQGLDQPQHF
V gene: TRBV29-1; clone size: few; CDR3 length: 13; J gene: TRBJ1-2; CDR3 protein: CSVDPSGVGGYTF
V gene: TRBV28; clone size: .; CDR3 length: 16; J gene: TRBJ2-7; CDR3 protein: CASSLVSRQRAYEQYF
V gene: TRBV9; clone size: few; CDR3 length: 12; J gene: TRBJ1-2; CDR3 protein: CASSGSSEGYTF
V gene: TRBV28; clone size: .; CDR3 length: 17; J gene: TRBJ1-1; CDR3 protein: CASSLPLAGTTSGAAFF
V gene: TRBV2; clone size: .; CDR3 length: 11; J gene: TRBJ1-2; CDR3 protein: CASRGNYGYTF
V gene: TRBV7-2; clone size: .; CDR3 length: 12; J gene: TRBJ2-1; CDR3 protein: CASSLGEVGQFF
V gene: TRBV5-1; clone size: once; CDR3 length: 18; J gene: TRBJ1-1; CDR3 protein: CASSLPGQGLQMNTEAFF
V gene: TRBV19; clone size: .; CDR3 length: 15; J gene: TRBJ1-1; CDR3 protein: CASSPNPTGVAEAFF
V gene: TRBV11-2; clone size: .; CDR3 length: 15; J gene: TRBJ2-3; CDR3 protein: CASSPDISSTDTQYF
V gene: TRBV18; clone size: .; CDR3 length: 14; J gene: TRBJ2-7; CDR3 protein: CASSLRELSYEQYF
V gene: TRBV7-9; clone size: .; CDR3 length: 14; J gene: TRBJ1-3; CDR3 protein: CASRSQGNGNTIYF
V gene: TRBV28; clone size: .; CDR3 length: 17; J gene: TRBJ2-5; CDR3 protein: CASSLELAGASQETQYF
V gene: TRBV2; clone size: .; CDR3 length: 15; J gene: TRBJ1-1; CDR3 protein: CASSRDRDVFPEAFF
V gene: TRBV3-1/TRBV3-2; clone size: few; CDR3 length: 14; J gene: TRBJ2-7; CDR3 protein: CASSPLAGVYEQYF
V gene: TRBV30; clone size: .; CDR3 length: 13; J gene: TRBJ1-2; CDR3 protein: CAWVPTGYDGYTF
V gene: TRBV15; clone size: .; CDR3 length: 15; J gene: TRBJ1-5; CDR3 protein: CATSRDGDSNQPQHF
V gene: TRBV2; clone size: .; CDR3 length: 14; J gene: TRBJ1-1; CDR3 protein: CASSEDTINTEAFF
V gene: TRBV9; clone size: .; CDR3 length: 13; J gene: TRBJ1-1; CDR3 protein: CASSATDRAEAFF
V gene: TRBV7-9; clone size: .; CDR3 length: 16; J gene: TRBJ2-3; CDR3 protein: CASSLGAGVRTDTQYF
V gene: TRBV2; clone size: few; CDR3 length: 14; J gene: TRBJ1-1; CDR3 protein: CASQPATGNTEAFF
V gene: TRBV30; clone size: .; CDR3 length: 18; J gene: TRBJ1-5; CDR3 protein: CAWSVAGIIEDSNQPQHF
V gene: TRBV5-1; clone size: .; CDR3 length: 15; J gene: TRBJ1-3; CDR3 protein: CASTARGETGNTIYF
V gene: TRBV10-2; clone size: .; CDR3 length: 14; J gene: TRBJ2-7; CDR3 protein: CASSDADSSYEQYF
V gene: TRBV15; clone size: .; CDR3 length: 15; J gene: TRBJ2-7; CDR3 protein: CATSIGQGEYYEQYF
V gene: TRBV6-2/TRBV6-3; clone size: .; CDR3 length: 16; J gene: TRBJ1-1; CDR3 protein: CASSYGTGRMNTEAFF
V gene: TRBV4-2; clone size: .; CDR3 length: 15; J gene: TRBJ1-2; CDR3 protein: CASSQGIGDRYGYTF
V gene: TRBV5-1; clone size: .; CDR3 length: 15; J gene: TRBJ1-1; CDR3 protein: CASSGRGALNTEAFF
V gene: TRBV27; clone size: once; CDR3 length: 16; J gene: TRBJ2-1; CDR3 protein: CASSPRGSGKRNEQFF
V gene: TRBV5-4; clone size: .; CDR3 length: 14; J gene: TRBJ1-4; CDR3 protein: CASSYDRMNEKLFF
V gene: TRBV27; clone size: .; CDR3 length: 17; J gene: TRBJ2-2; CDR3 protein: CASSWTSGGGDTGELFF
V gene: TRBV5-1; clone size: .; CDR3 length: 15; J gene: TRBJ1-1; CDR3 protein: CASSLGGDLNTEAFF
V gene: TRBV2; clone size: once; CDR3 length: 14; J gene: TRBJ1-5; CDR3 protein: CASNEGQGIQPQHF
V gene: TRBV19; clone size: few; CDR3 length: 16; J gene: TRBJ2-7; CDR3 protein: CASSAGQGYSRYEQYF
V gene: TRBV10-3; clone size: .; CDR3 length: 18; J gene: TRBJ2-2; CDR3 protein: CAITRGLAGGQGTGELFF
V gene: TRBV4-1; clone size: .; CDR3 length: 13; J gene: TRBJ2-1; CDR3 protein: CASSLAGGYEQFF